What follows are 32 T cell receptor beta chains derived from one specimen sequenced in a study of PD-1 blockade in mismatch repair-deficient tumors. Generated by immunoSEQ multiplex PCR, the TCRdb table keeps only in-frame clones and is missing some. This table holds 40,000 to 60,000 clones, around 77% found once. The specimen was PBMCs, collected before pembrolizumab treatment. The receptors come from an adult with mismatch repair-deficient cancer.

The gene calls are TRBV5-5 and TRBJ2-3; D gene unclear. CDR1 is SGHKS and CDR2 is YYEKEE in the germline V gene (reference sequence). The CDR3 covers 12 residues. The ends were cut back, 4 bases at V and 6 bases at J, with 9 bases in the middle. CDR3 loop: CASSPGGDTQYF. As DNA, the CDR3 is TGTGCCAGCAGCCCCGGTGGGGATACGCAGTATTTT.

V gene TRBV10-3 combines with J gene TRBJ2-7, with D possibly matching TRBD2 (5 bases). V was clipped by 6 bases and J by 3 bases, with 12 bases between them. The CDR3 consists of 13 residues. Germline assignment: CDR1 ENHRY and CDR2 SYGVKD. The CDR3 nucleotides read TGTGCCATCAGGGAGGCAGGAGGCTACGAGCAGTACTTC. This sequence encodes CAIREAGGYEQYF.

This chain connects TRBV9 to TRBJ2-1; 8 bases map to TRBD2. Trimming cost V 0 bases and J 5 bases; bases outside gene matches: 1. The CDR3 sequence is 14 residues long. Germline lookup yields CDR1 SGDLS and CDR2 YYNGEE. CDR3 bases: TGTGCCAGCAGCGTAGCACTAGCGGACAATGAGCAGTTCTTC. Amino acids: CASSVALADNEQFF.

This clone was observed a handful of times. The chain combines TRBV7-9 with TRBJ2-7; D is perhaps TRBD1 or TRBD2 (5 bases each). This CDR3 is built from 13 residues. Germline assignment: CDR1 SEHNR and CDR2 FQNEAQ (reference sequence). V was pared by 5 bases and J by 4 bases, with 12 bases between. This CDR3 reads CASSLGTTYEQYF. CDR3 DNA: TGTGCCAGCAGCCTAGGGACCACTTACGAGCAGTACTTC.

The chain recombines TRBV6-5 with TRBJ2-3; TRBD1 might be the D (6 bases). The V and J ends lost 2 bases and 6 bases respectively, with 18 bases between them. Germline CDR1 is MNHEY and CDR2 is SVGAGI. CDR3 length: 16 amino acids. The CDR3 spells CASSYNVGRGWDTQYF. CDR3 nucleotide sequence: TGTGCCAGCAGTTACAACGTTGGCAGGGGTTGGGATACGCAGTATTTT.

The rearrangement links TRBV6-5 to TRBJ2-4; D may correspond to TRBD1 or TRBD2 (5 bases each). V lost 4 bases and J 11 bases, leaving 12 bases between the germline ends. Per the germline V gene, CDR1 is MNHEY and CDR2 is SVGAGI. The CDR3 loop spans 12 amino acids. The chain's CDR3 is CASSLSGAFQYF. The DNA for the CDR3 is TGTGCCAGCAGTTTATCCGGGGCCTTTCAGTACTTC.

This chain connects TRBV9 to TRBJ2-2, with TRBD1 identical over 8 bases. This CDR3 spans 15 amino acids. The V gene end was trimmed by 4 bases and the J gene end by 4 bases; junction bases not matched to a gene: 6. Germline CDR1 is SGDLS and CDR2 is YYNGEE. CDR3 DNA sequence: TGTGCCAGCAGCCACCGCAGGGGGCTCACCGGGGAGCTGTTTTTT. It codes for CASSHRRGLTGELFF.

CDR3 loop: CASSLYRDTEAFF. For the CDR3, the DNA is TGTGCCAGCAGCTTGTACAGAGACACTGAAGCTTTCTTT. The chain is built from TRBV5-8 and TRBJ1-1; D is unresolved. Germline CDR1 is SGHTS and CDR2 is YDEGEE. Trimming took off 1 base at V and 3 bases at J, with 7 bases between the two ends. There are 13 residues in the CDR3.

The V and J genes are TRBV6-5 and TRBJ1-1; TRBD1 agrees at 9 bases. In germline, CDR1 is MNHEY, CDR2 SVGAGI. J was trimmed by 4 bases and V by 8 bases; bases with no gene match: 5. This CDR3 has 13 amino acids. CDR3 protein: CASGGQGGTEAFF. CDR3 nucleotide sequence: TGTGCCAGCGGGGGACAGGGTGGCACTGAAGCTTTCTTT.

The chain carries TRBV9 and TRBJ1-4, with TRBD1 matching 9 bases. V lost 3 bases and J lost 6; bases outside the gene matches: 6. The CDR3 sequence is 15 residues long. CDR1 is SGDLS, CDR2 YYNGEE, per germline. CDR3 sequence: CASSETGQGYEKLFF. CDR3 sequence (DNA): TGTGCCAGCAGCGAGACGGGACAGGGATATGAAAAACTGTTTTTT.

The chain employs TRBV11-3 and TRBJ2-2; 7 bases align to TRBD2. CDR3 length equals 16 residues. In germline, CDR1 is SGHNT, CDR2 YENEEA. The V gene end was trimmed by 4 bases and the J gene end by 4 bases; junction bases not matched to a gene: 9. In DNA form, the CDR3 reads TGTGCCAGCAGCTCCGGTTTGCGGGAGATCACCGGGGAGCTGTTTTTT. Residues: CASSSGLREITGELFF. Using reference TRBV11-3 and TRBJ2-2 for the parts outside the CDR3, the full variable domain is EAGVVQSPRYKIIEKKQPVAFWCNPISGHNTLYWYLQNLGQGPELLIRYENEEAVDDSQLPKDRFSAERLKGVDSTLKIQPAELGDSAVYLCASSSGLREITGELFFGEGSRLTVL.

The J gene is TRBJ2-1, the V gene TRBV4-2; the match to TRBD2 covers 10 bases. The CDR3 runs to 14 residues. The J segment lost 5 bases and the V segment lost 4 bases, leaving 2 bases of the junction unmatched. The germline V gene encodes CDR1 LGHNA and CDR2 YNFKEQ. CDR3 bases: TGTGCCAGCAGCCCTAGCGGGAGAAACAATGAGCAGTTCTTC. Protein: CASSPSGRNNEQFF.

J is TRBJ1-2 and V is TRBV19; 7 bases are shared with TRBD1. The CDR3 covers 16 residues. The J segment lost 4 bases and the V segment lost 8 bases, leaving 16 bases of the junction unmatched. Germline loops: CDR1 LNHDA, CDR2 SQIVND (reference sequence). This CDR3 is CASRPSGTAVLYGYTF. For the CDR3, the DNA is TGTGCCAGTCGCCCGAGTGGGACAGCGGTACTCTATGGCTACACCTTC.

V and J are TRBV19 and TRBJ1-1; 7 bases are shared with TRBD1. This CDR3 comprises 12 residues. Germline CDR1 LNHDA, CDR2 SQIVND (reference sequence). The ends lost 5 bases at V and 6 bases at J; junction bases unmatched: 3. The CDR3: CASSFQGAEAFF. The CDR3 nucleotides read TGTGCCAGTAGTTTCCAGGGGGCTGAAGCTTTCTTT.

The chain has TRBV7-9 and TRBJ2-5, with 14 bases fitting TRBD2. With 5 bases clipped from V and 1 base from J, the junction kept 12 bases outside the gene matches. The length of the CDR3 is 19 residues. Germline V gene sequence: CDR1 SEHNR, CDR2 FQNEAQ (reference sequence). Written as DNA, the CDR3 is TGTGCCAGCAGCCCAAGAGTGACTAGCGGGAGGGCCCCCCAAGAGACCCAGTACTTC. Translation: CASSPRVTSGRAPQETQYF.

The chain joins TRBV14 to TRBJ2-7; D is undetermined. Germline assignment: CDR1 SGHDN and CDR2 FVKESK. The CDR3 is made up of 13 amino acids. Trimming removed 1 base from V and 5 bases from J, with 9 bases in between. The CDR3 here is CASSQVDFDEQYF. The DNA for the CDR3 is TGTGCCAGCAGCCAAGTAGATTTCGACGAGCAGTACTTC.

The chain is built from TRBV5-1 and TRBJ2-7; the D call may be TRBD1 or TRBD2 (5 bases each). The length of the CDR3 is 12 residues. The V end lost 4 bases, the J end lost 3 bases, and 8 bases lay between the germline ends. Germline CDR1 and CDR2: SGHRS and YFSETQ. The CDR3 DNA is TGCGCCAGCAGCAGGGACGGCTACGAGCAGTACTTC. Translation: CASSRDGYEQYF.

The genes are TRBV28 and TRBJ2-3; TRBD2 matches 9 bases. This CDR3 spans 18 amino acids. V dropped 6 bases and J dropped 0; count of bases not matched to a gene: 13. Germline CDR1 is MDHEN and CDR2 is SYDVKM. The CDR3 DNA is TGTGCCAGCAGCCTCCTTAGCGGGAGAGGGACAAGCACAGATACGCAGTATTTT. Protein product: CASSLLSGRGTSTDTQYF. Complete variable domain (other parts from reference TRBV28 and TRBJ2-3): DVKVTQSSRYLVKRTGEKVFLECVQDMDHENMFWYRQDPGLGLRLIYFSYDVKMKEKGDIPEGYSVSREKKERFSLILESASTNQTSMYLCASSLLSGRGTSTDTQYFGPGTRLTVL.

Only one count was recorded for this clone. The chain combines TRBV27 with TRBJ2-1; tentative D call: TRBD1 (5 bases). Per germline, CDR1 MNHEY and CDR2 SMNVEV (reference sequence). The CDR3 sequence is 13 residues long. V was cut by 3 bases and J by 6 bases, with 9 bases left in between. The CDR3 loop is CASSFSRGNEQFF. CDR3 sequence (DNA): TGTGCCAGCAGTTTCTCTAGGGGCAATGAGCAGTTCTTC.

In its sample, this clone was seen a few times. V is TRBV27 and J is TRBJ1-4; tentatively, D is TRBD1 (6 bases). Between the trimmed V and J ends, which lost 2 bases and 8 bases, there was a span of 12 bases. There are 14 residues in the CDR3. The germline gives CDR1 MNHEY, CDR2 SMNVEV (reference sequence). The CDR3 region has the DNA TGTGCCAGCAGTTTAGGGGGGGCGCGAGAAAAACTGTTTTTT. Translation: CASSLGGAREKLFF.

The table lists this clone with a count of one. The chain combines TRBV4-1 with TRBJ2-4, with a weak D call TRBD1 (6 bases). The V end lost 0 bases, the J end lost 6 bases, and 12 bases lay between the germline ends. The CDR3 totals 15 residues. Germline V gene data show CDR1 as MGHRA and CDR2 as YSYEKL. DNA for the CDR3: TGCGCCAGCAGCCAAGATCGAACAGGGACAAACATTCAGTACTTC. Translating gives CASSQDRTGTNIQYF.

V gene TRBV7-9 combines with J gene TRBJ1-1, with D perhaps TRBD1 (5 bases). V lost 3 bases and J lost 5, with 13 bases in between. Germline V gene lookup returns CDR1 SEHNR and CDR2 FQNEAQ (reference sequence). This CDR3 region has 14 residues. The CDR3 DNA reads TGTGCCAGCAGCTTGGGGAGGGGATCAACTGAAGCTTTCTTT. This translates into CASSLGRGSTEAFF.

The gene calls are TRBV4-1 and TRBJ2-3; D is unresolved. The V gene's germline CDR1 is MGHRA and CDR2 YSYEKL. This CDR3 has 16 residues. Trimming took 5 bases from V and 0 from J, leaving 15 bases between them. The CDR3 region is CASSKVIHGSTDTQYF. The CDR3 nucleotides read TGCGCCAGCAGCAAGGTGATTCATGGCAGCACAGATACGCAGTATTTT.

A few counts support this clone. This sequence joins TRBV6-1 and TRBJ2-1; D possibly corresponds to TRBD1 (5 bases). The germline V and J ends were trimmed by 3 bases and 8 bases, with 11 bases remaining between them. This CDR3 is 13 amino acids long. Looked up from germline, CDR1 is MNHNS and CDR2 is SASEGT. The chain's CDR3 is CASSELQEHEQFF. Here the CDR3 DNA reads TGTGCCAGCAGTGAGCTACAGGAACATGAGCAGTTCTTC.

The gene calls are TRBV5-6 and TRBJ2-7; perhaps TRBD1 as D (5 bases). There are 15 residues in the CDR3. Germline CDR1 reads SGHDT; CDR2 reads YYEEEE. V lost 4 bases and J lost 4, with 18 bases in between. The CDR3 DNA follows: TGTGCCAGCAGCATCGCAGGGTTCGGGCGATACGAGCAGTACTTC. As protein: CASSIAGFGRYEQYF.

This sequence joins TRBV19 and TRBJ2-5; perhaps TRBD2 as D (5 bases). Deletions cut 4 bases from V and 2 bases from J, with 11 bases between. This CDR3 is built from 14 residues. CDR1 LNHDA and CDR2 SQIVND come from the germline V gene (reference sequence). The CDR3 bases are TGTGCCAGTAGTACCCCGGGAATGCAAGAGACCCAGTACTTC. Translating it yields CASSTPGMQETQYF.

The chain combines TRBV11-3 with TRBJ1-2; tentatively, D is TRBD1 (6 bases). The V gene lost 5 bases and the J gene lost 3 bases, with 13 bases spanning the gap. CDR1 and CDR2 from the germline V gene are SGHNT and YENEEA. The CDR3 has 14 residues. CDR3 DNA: TGTGCCAGCAGCAAAGAACAGGGCGACTATGGCTACACCTTC. As protein: CASSKEQGDYGYTF.

J is TRBJ1-1 and V is TRBV2, with D possibly being TRBD1 (6 bases). Germline CDR1 is SNHLY and CDR2 is FYNNEI. CDR3 length: 14 amino acids. The V end lost 1 base, the J end lost 7 bases, and 13 bases lay between the germline ends. The CDR3 DNA reads as TGTGCCAGCAGTGAAGACCCAGGGGCGGGTGAAGCTTTCTTT. It is translated as CASSEDPGAGEAFF.

CDR3 coding DNA: TGTGCCAGCAGCTTAGGGACCGGGACTAGCGGGTCCAATGAGCAGTTCTTC. This codes for CASSLGTGTSGSNEQFF. The chain couples TRBV11-3 to TRBJ2-1; 12 bases are a match to TRBD2. The CDR3 consists of 17 residues. From germline, CDR1 is SGHNT and CDR2 YENEEA. The ends lost 1 base at V and 6 bases at J; junction bases unmatched: 7. The whole variable domain, filled in from reference TRBV11-3 and TRBJ2-1, reads EAGVVQSPRYKIIEKKQPVAFWCNPISGHNTLYWYLQNLGQGPELLIRYENEEAVDDSQLPKDRFSAERLKGVDSTLKIQPAELGDSAVYLCASSLGTGTSGSNEQFFGPGTRLTVL.

V usage is TRBV4-1 and J usage is TRBJ1-5; D uncertain. The CDR3 spans 14 residues. With 0 bases removed from V and 5 bases from J, the gap between germline ends came to 8 bases. The germline CDR1 and CDR2 sequences are MGHRA and YSYEKL. The DNA of the CDR3 is TGCGCCAGCAGCCAAGAACCGGGTTATCAGCCCCAGCATTTT. Its protein is CASSQEPGYQPQHF.

The V call is TRBV27, the J call TRBJ1-2, with D perhaps matching TRBD1 (5 bases). Germline V CDR1 and CDR2: MNHEY, SMNVEV (reference sequence). V lost 1 base and J 8 bases, leaving 17 bases between the germline ends. The CDR3 runs 15 residues. The CDR3: CASSLLGRASGGYTF. Here the CDR3 DNA reads TGTGCCAGCAGTTTATTGGGCAGGGCGTCGGGGGGCTACACCTTC.

The CDR3 DNA follows: TGTGCCAGCAGCTTGAGGTCGACAGGAGCTTACGAGCAGTACTTC. Its translation is CASSLRSTGAYEQYF. V usage is TRBV5-4 and J usage is TRBJ2-7; D perhaps matches TRBD1 (6 bases). CDR3 length equals 15 residues. V gave up 1 base and J gave up 4 bases, with 15 bases separating them. The germline CDR1 and CDR2 sequences are SGHNT and YYREEE (reference sequence).